The 10 T cell receptor beta chains in this list originate from one sample, sequenced in a study of blood T cells in healthy people across ages. The second PCR ran roughly 6 to 11 cycles with a sample-barcoded 5' primer and J-beta primers. TCRdb fed the 5' RACE reads into MiXCR, producing one record per CDR3 protein. The repertoire has about 560,000 distinct CDR3 sequences, around a quarter of them found once; the top ten carry 3% to 4%. The sample was also linked to a second study, of T cells of mothers and their children.

Sequencing was done on a sample of blood. These receptors came from a boy aged 2 to 10 in good health.

In its sample, this clonotype was seen many times. CDR3 sequence reads: CASSLDQETQYF. The CDR3 DNA is TGCGCCAGCAGCTTGGACCAAGAGACCCAGTACTTC. The chain uses TRBV5-1 and TRBJ2-5; D unresolved. V was clipped by 0 bases and J by 0 bases, with 0 bases between them. This CDR3 is 12 amino acids long. Looked up from germline, CDR1 is SGHRS and CDR2 is YFSETQ.

The V gene is TRBV19, the J gene TRBJ2-1, with 7 bases fitting TRBD2. The CDR3 sequence is 16 residues long. Per germline, CDR1 LNHDA and CDR2 SQIVND (reference sequence). Trimming cost V 6 bases and J 6 bases; bases outside gene matches: 14. The CDR3 bases are TGTGCCAGTAGCGGCCTCCTAGCGGAGGGGCTCAATGAGCAGTTCTTC. It codes for CASSGLLAEGLNEQFF.

This chain uses TRBV12-3 or TRBV12-4 with TRBJ2-1, with 7 bases that match TRBD2. Trimming at V came to 3 bases and at J to 7 bases, leaving 9 bases not matched to a gene. The CDR3 is 15 residues long. DNA of the CDR3: TGTGCCAGCAGTTTTAGAGTTCCAGCGGGGAATGAGCAGTTCTTC. This sequence encodes CASSFRVPAGNEQFF.

Here the CDR3 reads CASSSSGGGYTF. CDR3 in DNA: TGTGCCAGCAGTTCGTCAGGGGGAGGCTACACCTTC. The chain links TRBV12-3 or TRBV12-4 to TRBJ1-2; 7 bases are shared with TRBD1. V lost 4 bases, J lost 8 bases, and 4 bases stayed unmatched. The CDR3 is 12 residues long.

The sample holds a few counts of this clonotype. This rearrangement joins TRBV29-1 to TRBJ1-2; 10 positions match TRBD1. Germline CDR1 SQVTM, CDR2 ANQGSEA. J gave up 0 bases and V 7 bases, and 2 bases lay outside the gene matches. The CDR3 totals 13 residues. DNA of the CDR3: TGCAGCGACGGACAGGGGGCTAACTATGGCTACACCTTC. Translating it yields CSDGQGANYGYTF. The full variable domain, completed using reference TRBV29-1 and TRBJ1-2, is SAVISQKPSRDICQRGTSLTIQCQVDSQVTMMFWYRQQPGQSLTLIATANQGSEATYESGFVIDKFPISRPNLTFSTLTVSNMSPEDSSIYLCSDGQGANYGYTFGSGTRLTVV.

This clonotype was detected ten times or more. Mismatch with germline at one junction end may stem from a read error. The chain carries TRBV5-1 and TRBJ2-5, with D unresolved. Germline V lookup: CDR1 SGHRS, CDR2 YFSETQ. CDR3 size: 13 residues. CDR3 nucleotides: TGTGCCAGCAGTTTGGGCGCCCAAGAGACCCAGTACTTC. Amino acids: CASSLGAQETQYF.

The V gene is TRBV7-9, the J gene TRBJ1-6; no definite D call. V shed 1 base and J shed 7 bases, with 11 bases lying between them. The CDR3 is 15 amino acids. Germline V gene lookup returns CDR1 SEHNR and CDR2 FQNEAQ (reference sequence). In DNA, the CDR3 is TGTGCCAGCAGCTTAGAGGGCAGATTGAATTCACCCCTCCACTTT. As protein: CASSLEGRLNSPLHF.

The chain employs TRBV6-1 and TRBJ2-1; TRBD2 might be the D (5 bases). The CDR3 spans 16 residues. Germline V gene data show CDR1 as MNHNS and CDR2 as SASEGT. Deletions cut 6 bases from V and 0 bases from J, with 15 bases between. The CDR3 DNA reads as TGTGCCAGCAGCTTCGGATCCACTAGCTCCTACAATGAGCAGTTCTTC. This codes for CASSFGSTSSYNEQFF.

This clonotype has a single count. This may stem from a read error, because a much larger clone lies one nucleotide away. This chain uses TRBV25-1 with TRBJ2-3; TRBD2 aligns across 8 bases. Per the germline V gene, CDR1 is MGHDK and CDR2 is SYGVNS. J lost 1 base, V lost 3 bases, and 3 bases had no gene match. This CDR3 has 15 amino acids. The CDR3 loop is CASSDWRGGTDTQYF. The DNA of the CDR3 is TGTGCCAGCAGTGACTGGCGGGGGGGCACAGATACGCAGTATTTT.

This clonotype was recorded a few times. The chain employs TRBV7-9 and TRBJ2-7, with 11 bases fitting TRBD1. Germline assignment: CDR1 SEHNR and CDR2 FQNEAQ (reference sequence). The V segment lost 8 bases and the J segment 4 bases; nucleotides outside the gene matches: 7. CDR3 size: 14 residues. Here the CDR3 DNA reads TGTGCCAGCTTGCCGGGGACAGGGGGGTACGAGCAGTACTTC. Translation: CASLPGTGGYEQYF.